This T cell receptor (beta chain) stems from a study of T cells in tuberculosis. Germline V lookup: CDR1 SNHLY, CDR2 FYNNEI. V lost 6 bases and J lost 5, with 11 bases in between. CDR3 length: 12 amino acids. TCR-alpha and TCR-beta chains were sequenced unpaired. Repertoires were generated with immunoSEQ multiplex PCR, while TCRdb's copy carries only in-frame clones and drops some. This sample carries 55,000 to 70,000 clones, under 90% of them seen once, and the ten largest clones take more than 10%. After thawing and overnight rest, PBMC were stained with GMM-loaded CD1B tetramer, viability dye and anti-CD3 for sorting. The lipid loaded on the CD1B tetramers was C32 glucose monomycolate from Rhodococcus equi.

The source of this sequence is an adult woman with latent tuberculosis. Sample: CD1b-GMM tetramer-negative cells sorted from PBMCs. The chain employs TRBV2 and TRBJ2-7, with TRBD2 as a possible D gene (7 bases). The CDR3 nucleotides read TGTGCCAGCAGCGCCGGGGGGCACGAGCAGTACTTC. Translated, it gives CASSAGGHEQYF.